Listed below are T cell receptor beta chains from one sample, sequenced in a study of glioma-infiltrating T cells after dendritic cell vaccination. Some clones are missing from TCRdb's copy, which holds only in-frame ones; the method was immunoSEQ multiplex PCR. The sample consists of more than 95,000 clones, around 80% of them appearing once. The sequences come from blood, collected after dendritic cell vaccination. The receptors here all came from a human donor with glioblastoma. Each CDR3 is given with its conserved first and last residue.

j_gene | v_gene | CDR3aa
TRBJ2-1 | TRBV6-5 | CASSYFPGLAGEEQFF
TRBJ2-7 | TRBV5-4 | CASSSGGSSYEQYF
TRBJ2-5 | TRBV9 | CASSVAGSGAQETQYF
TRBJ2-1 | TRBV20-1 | CSAEGGGRPFF
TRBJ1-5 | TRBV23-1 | CASSLRKCGFRLNQPQHF
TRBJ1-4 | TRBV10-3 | CAISGTANEKLFF
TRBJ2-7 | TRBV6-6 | CASSLTRTSGYEQYF
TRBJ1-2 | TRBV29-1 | CSVDSRTGDYGYTF
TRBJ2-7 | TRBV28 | CATDRGLKAEQYF
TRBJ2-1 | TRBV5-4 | CASSSGQGSYNEQFF
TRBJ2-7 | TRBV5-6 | CASSSTGSYEQYF
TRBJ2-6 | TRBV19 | CASSISVSGANVLTF
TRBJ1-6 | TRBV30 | CAWTGTDNSPLHF
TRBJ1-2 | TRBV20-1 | CSPRTGHGYTF
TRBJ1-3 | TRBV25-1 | CATRGGFSGNTIYF
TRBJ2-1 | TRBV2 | CASKEATPPSGGLFF
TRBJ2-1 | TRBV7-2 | CASSLNRAGLNEQFF
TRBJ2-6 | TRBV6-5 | CASRATHSGANVLTF
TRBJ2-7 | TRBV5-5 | CASSLGPREADEQYF
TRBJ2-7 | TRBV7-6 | CASSLELGEQYF
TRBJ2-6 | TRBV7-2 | CASSVSSGRAAGANVLTF
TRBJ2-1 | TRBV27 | CASSFQGQMGANEQFF
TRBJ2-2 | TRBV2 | CASSESHRSTGELFF
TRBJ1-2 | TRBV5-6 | CASTPGDSRSYGYTF
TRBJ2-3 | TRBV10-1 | CASSEGAPGGDTQYF
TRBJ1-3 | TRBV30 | CAWSRQGTAGNTIYF
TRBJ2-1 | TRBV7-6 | CASSPRGSGFYNEQFF
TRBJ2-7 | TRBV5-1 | CASSLFGDYEQYF
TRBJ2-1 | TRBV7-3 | CASSLTGTSGEQFF
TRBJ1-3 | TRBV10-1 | CAIPTGNSGNTIYF
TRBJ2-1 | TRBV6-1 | CASSEAMSGREGLNNEQFF
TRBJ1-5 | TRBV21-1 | CASSKSRRTGGSPQHF
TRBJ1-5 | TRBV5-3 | CARSLQRGRYSNQPQHF
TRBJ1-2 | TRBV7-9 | CASSLGTVNYGYTF
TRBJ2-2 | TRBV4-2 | CASTQPGGPPGELFF
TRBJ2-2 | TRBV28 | CASSLKGQGYTGELFF
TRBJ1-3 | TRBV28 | CASSVYSSGNTIYF
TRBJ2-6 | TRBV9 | CASSPEEGTGGFTSSGANVLTF
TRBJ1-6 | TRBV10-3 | CAISAGTENSPLHF
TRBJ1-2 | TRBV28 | CASSAPGQGSFGYTF
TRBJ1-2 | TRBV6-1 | CASSDTGNYGYTF
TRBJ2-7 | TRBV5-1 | CASSLELLYEQYF
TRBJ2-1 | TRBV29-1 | CSVTTSGSFGEQFF